This T cell receptor beta chain was identified during a study of OX40 agonist ivuxolimab in advanced cancers. Study details: Patients got intravenous ivuxolimab at 0.01 to 10 mg/kg every 2 weeks. Study-wide results and caveats: Nonresponders, in some cases, also had low normalized T-cell clonal expansion.

The germline CDR1 and CDR2 sequences are SGHRS and YFSETQ. V lost 6 bases and J 3 bases, leaving 22 bases between the germline ends. The CDR3 sequence is 17 residues long. For this clone: No antigen is known for it.

Sequencing used immunoSEQ multiplex PCR; TCRdb keeps in-frame clones, though not all of them. The sample includes about 150,000 clones, under 95% of them seen just once. The TCR was taken from an adult with an advanced solid tumor such as melanoma, head and neck, liver or kidney cancer. The source material was CD4+ or CD8+ T cells sorted from blood, sampled in a trial of the OX40 agonist ivuxolimab. The chain joins TRBV5-1 to TRBJ2-4; D is possibly TRBD1 (6 bases). For the CDR3, the DNA is TGCGCCAGCAACCTCGGGACACTCAGGGACAACAAAAACATTCAGTACTTC. Its protein product is CASNLGTLRDNKNIQYF.